The sequence of this T cell receptor (beta chain) was determined in a study of technical replicates of blood from several donors. Only in-frame clones appear in the TCRdb table, and some are missing; sequencing was by immunoSEQ multiplex PCR. The sample holds roughly 79,000 clones, around 92% seen once. The CDR3 runs 15 residues. V lost 5 bases, J lost 5 bases, and 8 bases stayed unmatched. Germline V gene sequence: CDR1 LNHDA, CDR2 SQIVND (reference sequence). The chain links TRBV19 to TRBJ1-5, with 8 bases that match TRBD1. This receptor was identified in a human donor in good health. Sequenced input: T cells isolated from PBMCs. CDR3 protein: CASSPPQGAYQPQHF. DNA for the CDR3: TGTGCCAGTAGTCCCCCGCAGGGGGCATATCAGCCCCAGCATTTT.